The source of this T cell receptor beta chain is a study of blood T cell repertoires in COVID-19. Study context: Sites across the United States, Italy and Spain contributed samples from acute and convalescent COVID-19.

Produced via immunoSEQ multiplex PCR; TCRdb's table is partial and in-frame only. Here the sample spans just over 300,000 clones, around nine tenths being singletons. This TCR was sampled from a woman younger than 45 with COVID-19, enrolled during active disease. Sequenced sample: peripheral blood.

CDR3 nucleotides: TGCGCCAGCAGGCAGGGTCACGAGCAGTACTTC. It yields the protein CASRQGHEQYF. The chain is built from TRBV10-2 and TRBJ2-7; the D gene is possibly TRBD1 (5 bases). Germline CDR1 and CDR2: WSHSY and SAAADI. The V end was cut by 6 bases, the J end by 5 bases, with 8 bases between. CDR3 length: 11 residues.